This T cell receptor beta chain was identified during a study of T cells after posttransplantation cyclophosphamide. Findings and limits, study-wide: Recipient CMV seropositivity and CMV reactivation strongly tracked TRB clonality. Donor-recipient repertoire similarity was low at 1-2 months, rising over year one.

On this clone itself: Its antigen is as yet unknown.

This related bone marrow graft donor gave peripheral blood on the day of marrow donation. Method: immunoSEQ multiplex PCR; TCRdb's copy keeps in-frame clones and lacks some. The sample shows a few thousand clones, around 60% of them seen only once. Trimming removed 0 bases from V and 2 bases from J; junction bases left unmatched: 2. From germline, CDR1 is SGDLS and CDR2 YYNGEE. This CDR3 contains 15 residues. The sequence was collected from a woman aged 55-69 years in good health, CMV-negative, and a related stem cell transplant donor. The rearrangement uses TRBV9 and TRBJ2-3; 8 positions match TRBD2. Sequenced: memory CD8+ T cells sorted from blood. DNA of the CDR3: TGTGCCAGCAGCGTAGGTAGCGGGAACACAGATACGCAGTATTTT. It is translated as CASSVGSGNTDTQYF.